The rows below give T cell receptor beta chains drawn from one sample of a study of T-cell memory formation after mild COVID-19. In TCRdb, the 5' RACE reads were re-called with MiXCR into one record per CDR3 protein. The data hold 470,000 or so distinct CDR3 sequences, with around a quarter observed a single time. The sequenced sample consisted of PBMCs or a T cell subset sorted from them (not recorded which). These receptors were obtained from an adult woman who had mild COVID-19 (a few samples of this study predate the infection). Cell type and time point are not known. Each CDR3 is given with its conserved first and last residue. The D gene is left open where the match is weak. The size entry is marked missing in some rows and otherwise reads once, few, many or a size class.

D gene | J gene | V gene | clone size | CDR3 DNA | CDR3 protein
NA | TRBJ1-6 | TRBV7-3 | NA | TGTGCCAGCAGCCCAGGGGCAGGGTCACCCCTCCACTTT | CASSPGAGSPLHF
NA | TRBJ1-6 | TRBV12-3/TRBV12-4 | NA | TGTGCCAGCAGCCCTACCGCAGGGGATAATTCACCCCTCCACTTT | CASSPTAGDNSPLHF
NA | TRBJ1-5 | TRBV4-2 | NA | TGTGCCAGCAGCCAAGAGGGGGGGGCGTTCCAGCCCCAGCATTTT | CASSQEGGAFQPQHF
NA | TRBJ2-7 | TRBV2 | NA | TGTGCCAGCTCCGGGTGGCGGGACGGTACCTACGAGCAGTACTTC | CASSGWRDGTYEQYF
NA | TRBJ2-7 | TRBV27 | once | TGTGCCAGCATGGCGTCGATAACAGCCTACGAGCAGTACTTC | CASMASITAYEQYF
TRBD2 | TRBJ2-5 | TRBV7-2 | few | TGTGCCAGCAGCTTAACGCACCGGGGCGGGAGAGAGACCCAGTACTTC | CASSLTHRGGRETQYF
NA | TRBJ2-3 | TRBV9 | NA | TGTGCCAGCAGCGTAGACGGAAGCACAGATACGCAGTATTTT | CASSVDGSTDTQYF
NA | TRBJ1-1 | TRBV12-3/TRBV12-4 | NA | TGTGCCAGCAGTCAAGACAGAGATATAGCTTTCTTT | CASSQDRDIAFF
NA | TRBJ2-2 | TRBV7-9 | few | TGTGCCAGCAGCCGGAAGGGGTCCGTCGGGGAGCTGTTTTTT | CASSRKGSVGELFF
TRBD2 | TRBJ2-1 | TRBV7-2 | few | TGTGCCAGCAGCCTACGGACTAGCGCCTACAATGAGCAGTTCTTC | CASSLRTSAYNEQFF
NA | TRBJ1-5 | TRBV6-6 | NA | TGTGCCAGCAGTTACGATCGGGGCAATCAGACCCAGCATTTT | CASSYDRGNQTQHF
TRBD2 | TRBJ2-7 | TRBV28 | few | TGTGCCAGCAGGGCCCCTACTAGCGGGAGAGTTGCCGAGCAGTACTTC | CASRAPTSGRVAEQYF
TRBD1 | TRBJ2-2 | TRBV7-8 | NA | TGTGCCAGCAGCATGCAGGGGGCAAACGGGGAGCTGTTTTTT | CASSMQGANGELFF
NA | TRBJ2-3 | TRBV20-1 | NA | TGCAGTGCGGGATATACGCAGTATTTT | CSAGYTQYF
TRBD1 | TRBJ2-1 | TRBV5-1 | NA | TGCGCCAGCAGACAGGGACAGAACTCCTACAATGAGCAGTTCTTC | CASRQGQNSYNEQFF
NA | TRBJ1-1 | TRBV4-2 | NA | TGTGCCAGCAGCCAAGCCCACGGGAGGGGGAACACTGAAGCTTTCTTT | CASSQAHGRGNTEAFF
NA | TRBJ1-2 | TRBV12-3/TRBV12-4 | few | TGTGCCAGCGACGGTGGCTACACCTTC | CASDGGYTF
TRBD1 | TRBJ1-1 | TRBV5-6 | NA | TGTGCCAGCAGCTTAAGTAACAGGGGGCTCGTGAACACTGAAGCTTTCTTT | CASSLSNRGLVNTEAFF
TRBD1 | TRBJ2-1 | TRBV5-1 | NA | TGCGCCAGCAGCTGGGACAGTGAGTTGAGGGCGGCTGAGCAGTTCTTC | CASSWDSELRAAEQFF
NA | TRBJ1-5 | TRBV4-3 | NA | TGCGCCAGCAGCCAACACCGGGTCAGCAATCAGCCCCAGCATTTT | CASSQHRVSNQPQHF
TRBD2 | TRBJ2-1 | TRBV5-1 | many | TGCGCCAGCAGCTTCACTAGCGGGGGGAAATCCTACAATGAGCAGTTCTTC | CASSFTSGGKSYNEQFF
TRBD1 | TRBJ1-1 | TRBV2 | NA | TGTGCCAGCAGGGGGGACGGGACAGGAGACAAAAATTTT | CASRGDGTGDKNF
NA | TRBJ2-3 | TRBV12-3/TRBV12-4 | NA | TGTGCCAGCACCCTAGCCCTTAGCACAGATACGCAGTATTTT | CASTLALSTDTQYF
TRBD1 | TRBJ2-7 | TRBV7-9 | few | TGTGCCAGCAGCTGGGGCCGACAGGGGTATATCCCCTACGAGCAGTACTTC | CASSWGRQGYIPYEQYF
NA | TRBJ1-2 | TRBV4-2 | NA | TGTGCCAGCAGCCGCACAGGGTCCGGCTATGGCTACACCTTC | CASSRTGSGYGYTF
TRBD2 | TRBJ2-7 | TRBV10-2 | NA | TGCGCCAGCAGCGATAGGACTAGCGGGGGGGCGACCTACGAGCAGTACTTC | CASSDRTSGGATYEQYF
NA | TRBJ2-1 | TRBV4-1 | NA | TGCGCCAGCAGCCAAGTAAGGGATGAGCAGTTCTTC | CASSQVRDEQFF
NA | TRBJ2-7 | TRBV15 | many | TGTGCCACCAGCAGAGATAAGTTTCTCGACGAGCAGTACTTC | CATSRDKFLDEQYF
TRBD1 | TRBJ2-7 | TRBV25-1 | many | TGTGCCAGCAGTGAATCGGGTGGGGCAGGGGGCTCCTACGAGCAGTACTTC | CASSESGGAGGSYEQYF
TRBD2 | TRBJ2-3 | TRBV20-1 | few | TGCAGTGCTAGAGAGTTAGCGGGGGTAACAGATACGCAGTATTTT | CSARELAGVTDTQYF
NA | TRBJ2-1 | TRBV18 | few | TGTGCCAGCTCTCGCGGGACAGTAGCGAGGGGTGAGCAGTTCTTC | CASSRGTVARGEQFF
NA | TRBJ2-7 | TRBV14 | NA | TGTGCCAGCGGGAGACTTAGCTCCTACGAGCAGTACTTC | CASGRLSSYEQYF